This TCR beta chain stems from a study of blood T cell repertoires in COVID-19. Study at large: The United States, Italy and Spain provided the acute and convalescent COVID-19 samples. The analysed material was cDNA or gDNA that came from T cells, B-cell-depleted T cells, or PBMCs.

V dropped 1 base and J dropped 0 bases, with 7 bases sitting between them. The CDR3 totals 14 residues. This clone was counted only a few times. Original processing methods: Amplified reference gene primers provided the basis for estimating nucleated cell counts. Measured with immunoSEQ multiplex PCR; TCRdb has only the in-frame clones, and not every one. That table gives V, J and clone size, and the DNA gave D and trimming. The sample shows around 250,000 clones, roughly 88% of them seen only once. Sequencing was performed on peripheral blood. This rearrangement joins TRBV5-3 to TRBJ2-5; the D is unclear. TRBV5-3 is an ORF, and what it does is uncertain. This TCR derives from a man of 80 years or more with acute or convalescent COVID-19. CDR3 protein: CARSLKHHQETQYF. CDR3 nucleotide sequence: TGTGCCAGAAGCTTGAAGCACCACCAAGAGACCCAGTACTTC.